Given below is one T cell receptor (beta chain) in context. The germline V gene encodes CDR1 MNHNS and CDR2 SASEGT. The CDR3 contains 17 residues. V was shortened by 2 bases and J by 3 bases, with 20 bases between the two germline ends. The source of the sample is a study of blood T cell repertoires in COVID-19. Study summary: The United States, Italy and Spain supplied acute and convalescent COVID-19 samples. T cells, B-cell-depleted T cells, or PBMCs supplied cDNA or gDNA.

In the authors' methods: Amplifying reference gene primers gave estimates of nucleated cell counts. Profiling relied on immunoSEQ multiplex PCR, and the TCRdb table lists in-frame clones only, not all of them. V and J calls and clone size are copied from that table; D and trimming were computed from the DNA. The sample yields over 130,000 clones, roughly four fifths seen once. The chain combines TRBV6-1 with TRBJ2-7, with D maybe TRBD1 (6 bases). This TCR derives from a woman in her forties or fifties with active or convalescent COVID-19. Sequencing was carried out using peripheral blood. The CDR3 DNA sequence: TGTGCCAGCAGTGAACCGCTCGGGACACGTCGGCGCTACGAGCAGTACTTC. This encodes CASSEPLGTRRRYEQYF.